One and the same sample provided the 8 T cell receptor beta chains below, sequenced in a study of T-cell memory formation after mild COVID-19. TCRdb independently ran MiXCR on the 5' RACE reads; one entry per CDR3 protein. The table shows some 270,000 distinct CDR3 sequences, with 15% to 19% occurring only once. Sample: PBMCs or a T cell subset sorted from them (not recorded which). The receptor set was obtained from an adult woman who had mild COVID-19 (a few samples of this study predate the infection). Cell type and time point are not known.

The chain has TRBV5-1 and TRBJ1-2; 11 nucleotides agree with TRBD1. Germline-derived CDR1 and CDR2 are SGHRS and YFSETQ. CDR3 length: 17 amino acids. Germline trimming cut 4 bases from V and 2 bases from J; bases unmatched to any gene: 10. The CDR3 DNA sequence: TGCGCCAGCAGCATTGGACAGGGGGCAATGAAGAACTATGGCTACACCTTC. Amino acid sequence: CASSIGQGAMKNYGYTF.

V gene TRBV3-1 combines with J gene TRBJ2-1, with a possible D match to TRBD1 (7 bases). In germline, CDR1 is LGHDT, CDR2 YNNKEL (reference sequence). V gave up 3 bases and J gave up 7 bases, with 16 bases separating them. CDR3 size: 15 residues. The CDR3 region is CASSQGQPGVNEQFF. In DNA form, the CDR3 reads TGTGCCAGCAGCCAGGGACAGCCGGGGGTAAATGAGCAGTTCTTC.

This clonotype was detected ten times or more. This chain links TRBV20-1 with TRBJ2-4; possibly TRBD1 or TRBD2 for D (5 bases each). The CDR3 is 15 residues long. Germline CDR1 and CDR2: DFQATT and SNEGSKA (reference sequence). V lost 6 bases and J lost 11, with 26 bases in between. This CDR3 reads CSARDELLGEKVQYF. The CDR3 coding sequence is TGCAGTGCCCGAGACGAATTACTAGGGGAGAAGGTTCAGTACTTC.

Here the CDR3 reads CASIPGGSSPLHF. In nucleotides, the CDR3 is TGTGCCAGCATTCCAGGCGGTAGTTCACCCCTCCACTTT. The chain has TRBV2 and TRBJ1-6; no firm D call. CDR3 size: 13 residues. V was trimmed by 7 bases and J by 9 bases, leaving 13 bases between them. CDR1 SNHLY and CDR2 FYNNEI come from the germline V gene.

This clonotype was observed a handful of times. The chain's CDR3 is CASGRQGDEAFF. The CDR3 region has the DNA TGTGCCTCCGGGAGGCAGGGCGATGAAGCTTTCTTT. This sequence joins TRBV2 and TRBJ1-1; D possibly corresponds to TRBD1 (5 bases). CDR1 and CDR2 from the germline V gene are SNHLY and FYNNEI. V gave up 11 bases and J gave up 7 bases, with 17 bases separating them. This CDR3 contains 12 residues.

CDR3 in DNA: TGTGCCAGCAGCTTAGACAGGGTTAGTGTCACTGAAGCTTTCTTT. Its protein product is CASSLDRVSVTEAFF. The J gene is TRBJ1-1, the V gene TRBV7-3; 7 bases line up with TRBD1. V dropped 2 bases and J dropped 4; count of bases not matched to a gene: 7. The CDR3 has 15 residues. The germline CDR1 and CDR2 sequences are SGHTA and FQGTGA.

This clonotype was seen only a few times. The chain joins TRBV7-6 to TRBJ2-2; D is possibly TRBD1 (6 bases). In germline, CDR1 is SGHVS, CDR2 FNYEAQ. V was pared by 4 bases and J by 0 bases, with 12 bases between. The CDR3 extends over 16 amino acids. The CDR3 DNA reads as TGTGCCAGCAGCTCGAGGACAGCCGCGAACACCGGGGAGCTGTTTTTT. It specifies CASSSRTAANTGELFF.

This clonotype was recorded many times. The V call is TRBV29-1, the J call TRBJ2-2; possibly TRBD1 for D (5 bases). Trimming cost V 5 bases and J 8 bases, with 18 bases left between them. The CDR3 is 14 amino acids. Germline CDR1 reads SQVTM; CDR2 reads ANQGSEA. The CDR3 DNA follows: TGCAGCGTTTACCCTCAGGGAAGACCGGGGGAGCTGTTTTTT. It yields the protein CSVYPQGRPGELFF.